This T cell receptor (beta chain) appears in the sequencing data of a study of blood T cell repertoires in COVID-19. Turning to the study itself: T cells, B-cell-depleted T cells, or PBMCs provided the cDNA or gDNA that served as material.

With 3 bases removed from V and 5 bases from J, the gap between germline ends came to 14 bases. The V gene's germline CDR1 is SGHAT and CDR2 FQNNGV. The CDR3 runs 15 residues. Seattle-derived patients entered the study during active infection and were followed longitudinally. Using immunoSEQ multiplex PCR, the repertoire was profiled, and TCRdb retains in-frame clones only, with some absent. The sample contains roughly 320,000 clones, 75% to 90% of which appear only once. The clonotype comes from a woman aged 50 to 65 with COVID-19, enrolled during active disease. The sample consisted of peripheral blood. This chain connects TRBV11-2 to TRBJ2-1; D perhaps matches TRBD2 (6 bases). CDR3 nucleotide sequence: TGTGCCAGCAGCTTTGATGGGACGGGAGACAATGAGCAGTTCTTC. Its protein is CASSFDGTGDNEQFF.